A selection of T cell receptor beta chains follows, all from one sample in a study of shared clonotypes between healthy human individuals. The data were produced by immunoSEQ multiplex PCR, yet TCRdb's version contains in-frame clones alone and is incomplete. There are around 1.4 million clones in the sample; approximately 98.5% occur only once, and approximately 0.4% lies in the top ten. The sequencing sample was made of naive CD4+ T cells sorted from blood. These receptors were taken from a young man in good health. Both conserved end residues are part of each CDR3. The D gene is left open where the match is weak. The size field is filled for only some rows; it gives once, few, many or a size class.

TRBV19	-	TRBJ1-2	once	CASSNRPNYGYTF	TGTGCCAGTAGTAACAGACCAAACTATGGCTACACCTTC
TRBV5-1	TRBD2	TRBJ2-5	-	CASNSGRGETQYF	TGCGCCAGCAATAGCGGGAGGGGGGAGACCCAGTACTTC
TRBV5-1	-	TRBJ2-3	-	CASSLSYGFTDTQYF	TGCGCCAGCAGCTTGTCTTACGGGTTCACAGATACGCAGTATTTT
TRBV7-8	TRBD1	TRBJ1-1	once	CASSWDREKAFF	TGTGCCAGCAGCTGGGACAGGGAAAAGGCTTTCTTT
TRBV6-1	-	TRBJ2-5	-	CASSVHLQETQYF	TGTGCCAGCAGTGTGCACCTCCAAGAGACCCAGTACTTC
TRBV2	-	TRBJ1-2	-	CAAGEGSHYGYTF	TGTGCCGCAGGGGAGGGGAGCCACTATGGCTACACCTTC
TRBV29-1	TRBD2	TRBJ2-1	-	CSGSSGSDEQFF	TGCAGCGGGTCTAGCGGGAGTGATGAGCAGTTCTTC
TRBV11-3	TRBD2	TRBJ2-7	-	CASSLGLAGSYEQYF	TGTGCCAGCAGCCTAGGACTAGCGGGATCCTACGAGCAGTACTTC
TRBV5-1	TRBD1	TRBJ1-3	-	CASSLQGDSGNTIYF	TGCGCCAGCAGCTTACAGGGGGACTCTGGAAACACCATATATTTT
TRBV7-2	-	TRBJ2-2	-	CASSFPISRGGLFF	TGTGCCAGCAGCTTCCCCATTTCAAGAGGTGGTTTGTTTTTT
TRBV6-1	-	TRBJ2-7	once	CASSGRDRHLASYEQYF	TGTGCCAGCAGTGGGAGGGACAGACATCTTGCTTCCTACGAGCAGTACTTC
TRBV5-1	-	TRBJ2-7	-	CASSQEGRIAYEQYF	TGCGCCAGCAGCCAGGAGGGGAGGATCGCCTACGAGCAGTACTTC
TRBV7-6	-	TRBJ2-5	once	CASSLNRIGETQYF	TGTGCCAGCAGCTTAAACAGGATAGGAGAGACCCAGTACTTC
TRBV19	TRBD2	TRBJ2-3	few	CASSILAASTDTQYF	TGTGCCAGTAGTATACTAGCGGCTAGCACAGATACGCAGTATTTT
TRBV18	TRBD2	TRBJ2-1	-	CASSPERDYNEQFF	TGTGCCAGCTCACCAGAGCGGGACTACAATGAGCAGTTCTTC
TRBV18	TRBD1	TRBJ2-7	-	CASSWATGEYDEQYF	TGTGCCAGCTCTTGGGCGACAGGGGAGTACGACGAGCAGTACTTC
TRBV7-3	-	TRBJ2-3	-	CASSLTIAATDTQYF	TGTGCCAGCAGCTTAACGATCGCCGCCACAGATACGCAGTATTTT
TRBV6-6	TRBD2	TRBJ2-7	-	CASSYGSSGAYEQYF	TGTGCCAGCAGTTATGGGTCTAGCGGAGCCTACGAGCAGTACTTC
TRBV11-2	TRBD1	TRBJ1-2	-	CASSRAGTANYGYTF	TGTGCCAGCAGTCGTGCCGGGACAGCAAACTATGGCTACACCTTC
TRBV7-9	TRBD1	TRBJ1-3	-	CASSTTGLLGNTIYF	TGTGCCAGCAGCACGACAGGGTTGCTTGGAAACACCATATATTTT
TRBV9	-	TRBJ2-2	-	CASSAGGTWVWTGELFF	TGTGCCAGCAGCGCAGGAGGGACTTGGGTTTGGACCGGGGAGCTGTTTTTT
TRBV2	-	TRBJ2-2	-	CASTGRRGSGELFF	TGTGCCAGCACGGGAAGAAGGGGGTCCGGGGAGCTGTTTTTT